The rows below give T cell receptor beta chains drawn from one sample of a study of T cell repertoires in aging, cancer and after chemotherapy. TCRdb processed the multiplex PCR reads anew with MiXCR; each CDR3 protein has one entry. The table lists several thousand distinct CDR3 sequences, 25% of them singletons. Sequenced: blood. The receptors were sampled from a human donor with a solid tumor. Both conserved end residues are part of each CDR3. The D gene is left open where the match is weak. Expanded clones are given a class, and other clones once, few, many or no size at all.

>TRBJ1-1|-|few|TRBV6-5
TGTGCCAGCAGTGGGTTTGAAACTGAAGCTTTCTTT
CASSGFETEAFF
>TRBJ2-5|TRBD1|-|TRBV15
TGTGCCACCAGCAGGAGGGCCGGGACAGGGGGAGGGGTATTCGAGACCCAGTACTTC
CATSRRAGTGGGVFETQYF
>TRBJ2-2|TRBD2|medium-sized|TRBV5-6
TGTGCCAGCAGCGCCCGACTAGCCGGCGGGGAGCTGTTTTTT
CASSARLAGGELFF
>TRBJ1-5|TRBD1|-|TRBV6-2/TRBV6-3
TGTGCCAGCAGGGGAACAGGGGGCGGCAATCAGCCCCAGCATTTT
CASRGTGGGNQPQHF
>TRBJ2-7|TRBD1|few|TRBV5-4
TGTGCCAGCAGCGTCGTAGGACAGGGGGCTTCGGGAGGGCAGTACTTC
CASSVVGQGASGGQYF
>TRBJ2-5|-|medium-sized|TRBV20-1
TGCAGTGCCCCACGATTGGAGACCCAGTACTTC
CSAPRLETQYF
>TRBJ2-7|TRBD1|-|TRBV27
TGTGCCAGCAGGGACACAGGGGCCTCCTACGAGCAGTACTTC
CASRDTGASYEQYF
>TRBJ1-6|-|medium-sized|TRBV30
TGTGCCTGGAGTCCCATCGACAGGCGATATTCACCCCTCCACTTT
CAWSPIDRRYSPLHF
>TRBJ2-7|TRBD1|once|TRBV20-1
TGCAGTGTAGTTGATAAGGGACAGGGTCGGTACGAGCAGTACTTC
CSVVDKGQGRYEQYF
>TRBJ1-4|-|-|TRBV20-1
TGCAGTGCTACCCAAGACAGTGCAACTAATGAAAAACTGTTTTTT
CSATQDSATNEKLFF
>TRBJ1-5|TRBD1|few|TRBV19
TGTGCCAGTAGGCCCACCGACAGGGGTGGCAATCAGCCCCAGCATTTT
CASRPTDRGGNQPQHF
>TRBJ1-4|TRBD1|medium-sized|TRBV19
TGTGCCAGTAGTACTGCGGCAGGGGGCGCGTTTGAAAAACTGTTTTTT
CASSTAAGGAFEKLFF
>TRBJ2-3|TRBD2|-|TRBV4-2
TGTGCCAGCAGCCAAGATCATCGAGCGGGACGGTCCGATACGCAGTATTTT
CASSQDHRAGRSDTQYF
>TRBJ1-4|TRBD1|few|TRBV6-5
TGTGCCAGCAGTTACTCCTACACCGGGACAGGGGGCTCTACTAATGAAAAACTGTTTTTT
CASSYSYTGTGGSTNEKLFF
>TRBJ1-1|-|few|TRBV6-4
TGTGCCAGCAGCGTACAGCCTAACACTGAAGCTTTCTTT
CASSVQPNTEAFF
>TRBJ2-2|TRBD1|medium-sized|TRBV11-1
TGTGCCAGCTTCGGGACAGATGCGGACACCGGGGAGCTGTTTTTT
CASFGTDADTGELFF
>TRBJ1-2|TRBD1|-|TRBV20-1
TGCAGTGCCAGACAGGGGATCGTGGCTGGCTACACCTTC
CSARQGIVAGYTF
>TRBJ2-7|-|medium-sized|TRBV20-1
TGCAGTGCCCATGATGTCTACGAGCAGTACTTC
CSAHDVYEQYF
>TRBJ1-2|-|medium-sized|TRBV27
TGTGCCAGCAGTTTAAACAGGGCCTATGGCTACACCTTC
CASSLNRAYGYTF
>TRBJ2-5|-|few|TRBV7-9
TGTGCCAGCAGCTTAGCGCCGGCTGGCAAAGAGACCCAGTACTTC
CASSLAPAGKETQYF
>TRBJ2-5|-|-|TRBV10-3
TGTGCCATCGCGGGTTCCGGTAGGGAGACCCAGTACTTC
CAIAGSGRETQYF
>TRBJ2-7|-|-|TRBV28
TGTGCCAGCAGTTTGGGGGCAGGGAAGTACGAGCAGTACTTC
CASSLGAGKYEQYF
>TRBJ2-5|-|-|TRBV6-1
TGTGCCAGCAGTGAAAGTGCCCGGGGGACCCAGTACTTC
CASSESARGTQYF
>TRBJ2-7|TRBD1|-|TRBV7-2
TGTGCCAGCAGCTTAGGTGGTACGGGACAGGGGTTTGGTAGGAACTACGAGCAGTACTTC
CASSLGGTGQGFGRNYEQYF
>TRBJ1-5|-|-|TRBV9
TGTGCCAGCAGCCTAGAGGGCAGGGTTAATCAGCCCCAGCATTTT
CASSLEGRVNQPQHF
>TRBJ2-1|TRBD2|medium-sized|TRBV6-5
TGTGCCAGCAGGCCTGGACGGGGGGGCAATGAGCAGTTCTTC
CASRPGRGGNEQFF
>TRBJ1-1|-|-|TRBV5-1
TGCGCCAGCAGCTTGAATGGGGACCAGAACACTGAAGCTTTCTTT
CASSLNGDQNTEAFF